This record concerns one T cell receptor (beta chain) sequence. Its specificity is unknown. The junction shows a germline mismatch at one end, possibly a read error. Germline V lookup: CDR1 SSHAT, CDR2 FNYEAQ (reference sequence). The CDR3 has 14 amino acids. This entry belongs to a study of OX40 agonist ivuxolimab in advanced cancers. Study summary: Averaging 60 years in age, with a range of roughly 20 to 90, the cohort was about 83% male. Of the patients, three showed partial responses, one with hepatocellular carcinoma and two with cutaneous melanoma. Study conclusions and caveats: Researchers did not establish what antigens the expanded peripheral T cells target. CD8+ T cells showed, on average, more clonal expansion than CD4+ cells.

Profiling relied on immunoSEQ multiplex PCR, and the TCRdb table lists in-frame clones only, not all of them. The data hold 9,500 to 14,000 clones, with 80% to 90% observed a single time. The clonotype comes from an adult with an advanced solid tumor such as melanoma, head and neck, liver or kidney cancer. The specimen was CD4+ or CD8+ T cells sorted from blood, collected in a trial of the OX40 agonist ivuxolimab. This chain uses TRBV7-7 with TRBJ2-2; D ambiguous. The CDR3, as DNA: TGTGCTAGCAGCTTAGTCCCGTACACCGGGGAGCTGTTTTTT. This codes for CASSLVPYTGELFF.